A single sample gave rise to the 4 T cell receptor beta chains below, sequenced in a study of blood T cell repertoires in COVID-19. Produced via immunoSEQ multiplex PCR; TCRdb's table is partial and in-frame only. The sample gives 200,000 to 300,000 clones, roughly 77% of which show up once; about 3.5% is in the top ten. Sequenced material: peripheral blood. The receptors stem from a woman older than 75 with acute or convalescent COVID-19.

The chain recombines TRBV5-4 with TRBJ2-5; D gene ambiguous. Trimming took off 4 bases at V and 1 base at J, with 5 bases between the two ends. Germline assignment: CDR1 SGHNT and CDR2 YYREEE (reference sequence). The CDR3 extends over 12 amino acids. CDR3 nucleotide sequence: TGTGCCAGCAGCCCAGGCCAAGAGACCCAGTACTTC. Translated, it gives CASSPGQETQYF. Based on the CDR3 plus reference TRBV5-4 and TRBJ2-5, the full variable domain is ETGVTQSPTHLIKTRGQQVTLRCSSQSGHNTVSWYQQALGQGPQFIFQYYREEENGRGNFPPRFSGLQFPNYSSELNVNALELDDSALYLCASSPGQETQYFGPGTRLLVL.

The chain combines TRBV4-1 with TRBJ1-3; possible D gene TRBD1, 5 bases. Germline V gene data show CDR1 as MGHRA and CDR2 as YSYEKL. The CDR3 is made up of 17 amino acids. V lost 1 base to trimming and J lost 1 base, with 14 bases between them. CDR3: CASSQGVGRQSGNTIYF. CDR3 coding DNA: TGCGCCAGCAGCCAAGGAGTGGGGCGGCAGTCTGGAAACACCATATATTTT.

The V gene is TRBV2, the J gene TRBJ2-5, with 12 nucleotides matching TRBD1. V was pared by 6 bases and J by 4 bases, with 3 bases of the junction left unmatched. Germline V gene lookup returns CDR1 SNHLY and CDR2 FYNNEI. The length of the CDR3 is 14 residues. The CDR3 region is CASSRDRGRETQYF. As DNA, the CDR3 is TGTGCCAGCAGCAGGGACAGGGGGCGAGAGACCCAGTACTTC.

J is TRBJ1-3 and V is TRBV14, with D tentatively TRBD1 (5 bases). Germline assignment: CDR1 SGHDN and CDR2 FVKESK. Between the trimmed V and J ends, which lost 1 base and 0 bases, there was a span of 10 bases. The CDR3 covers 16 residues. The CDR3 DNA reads TGTGCCAGCAGCCAAGGGTCAGGGAACTCTGGAAACACCATATATTTT. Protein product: CASSQGSGNSGNTIYF.